This TCR beta chain is drawn from a study of prognosis after radiotherapy for stage I lung cancer (dated by TCRdb to about 2021). About the study as a whole: Roughly 20 stage I NSCLC patients were enrolled in Nanjing, China, between April 2018 and January 2019. Newly diagnosed primary stage I lung tumors occurred in some 14 patients, and oligometastatic NSCLC after surgical resection of the primary tumor occurred in four to six. All patients were considered medically inoperable, owing to comorbidities in more than 10 and refusal of surgery in several. The cohort was made up of some twelve men and about 6 women, with a median age of about 74 years and an age range of 53 to 84 years. On tumor histology, over 10 patients had adenocarcinoma and several had squamous cell carcinoma. Using image-guided IMRT or VMAT, SBRT was delivered in 3 to 5 fractions at a biologically effective dose of at least 100 Gy. SBRT was not combined with any concurrent therapy in any patient. Distant metastases were developed by four of the 19 patients after SBRT, at a median of about seven months, whereas no significant progression was observed in the other 15 patients. The study profiled peripheral blood TCR beta repertoires from stage I NSCLC patients before and after stereotactic body radiotherapy and related them to distant failure. For each of the approximately 20 patients, one blood sample was taken before SBRT and one after, so the study sequenced around 40 samples in total. The paper's findings and limits, for the study overall: Unique TCR clone counts fell after SBRT (median about 10,000 before versus 6,000 to 8,000 after; Wilcoxon paired P=0.011). Tumor specificity of expanded TCR clones was not determined. TRBV and TRBJ usage frequencies reportedly varied with metastasis status, involving two V genes at baseline and several V and two J genes after SBRT. No adjustment for multiple comparisons was applied to any of the reported P values. Post-SBRT Shannon entropy and its change from baseline were lower in patients who developed distant metastases; baseline Shannon entropy was not associated with metastases. The study was limited by its small cohort and short follow-up, and the findings require independent validation.

A history of other malignancies or of prior chemotherapy or radiotherapy was absent in all patients, and node-negative disease was shown on CT and PET/CT in all patients. At each of the two time points, six milliliters of peripheral venous blood were collected into EDTA tubes. Ficoll-Paque Plus density-gradient centrifugation was used to isolate PBMCs. Immediately after collection, samples were stored at -80 degrees C until analysis. Two rounds of multiplex PCR on genomic DNA were used to amplify the TCR beta CDR3 region. In the first round of PCR, primers specific to each TRBV and TRBJ gene were used, and the primer sequences are filed in Chinese patent CN105087789A. Universal primers were used in the second PCR round. The Roche High Pure PCR Template Preparation Kit was used to extract genomic DNA from the frozen PBMCs. Libraries were sequenced paired-end with 151 bp reads on an Illumina HiSeq 3000. As for the original processing: CutAdapt was used to discard raw reads that did not contain the multiplex PCR primer sequences. Using PEAR, the high-quality paired reads were merged into contigs. By alignment to reference sequences, MiXCR assigned TRB V, D and J gene segments to each contig. To remove sequencing errors, CDR3 sequences were clustered according to base quality and sequence similarity. Diversity was measured as Shannon entropy normalized by the natural log of productive TCR sequence number. Clonality was computed as one minus the ratio of Shannon entropy to the natural log of the number of unique clonotypes. Progression-free survival cut-offs for repertoire metrics were chosen using the Youden index of ROC curves, with analyses run in R 3.5.3. The public reads were quality trimmed at Q25 with fastp and then assembled into clones with MiXCR by TCRdb, keeping productive beta chains. CDR3 protein duplicates are merged, each entry listing the most common genes and DNA. These V and J calls derive from TCRdb rather than the authors' analysis. The sample data list fewer than 65,000 distinct CDR3 sequences, and about a third of these were observed just once. Just under 9.5% of the sample is taken by the ten largest.

At least ten counts were recorded for this clonotype. Its antigen is unknown. The sample holds no much larger clone one base away, and base qualities are not on file. Based on the germline V gene, the CDR1 and CDR2 sequences are LGHNA and YSLEER. The germline V and J ends show losses of 0 bases and 5 bases respectively, and no gene match explains 7 bases of the junction. Including the terminal cysteine and phenylalanine, the CDR3 comprises 16 residues. Left in the record is the CDR3 DNA by itself, 48 bases read in frame from the first base. Sequencing was performed on PBMCs, taken before or after stereotactic body radiation therapy (not recorded which). The sequence is built from TRBV4-3 and TRBJ2-3; TRBD2 aligns with 8 central bases. The TCR was taken from a donor over 45 with non-small cell lung cancer. The bases are TGCGCCAGCAGCCAAGATTCCGGGAGGGGAGGAGATACGCAGTATTTT. This is translated as CASSQDSGRGGDTQYF.